This T cell receptor (beta chain) emerged from a study of T cells in Graves' hyperthyroidism and ophthalmopathy. In making diagnoses, clinical symptoms, serum thyroxine and TRAb, thyroid ultrasound and orbital computed tomography were all used. Amplification yielded TCR beta CDR3 regions, with RNA transcripts as the source. First-round RT-PCR with HTBI primers amplified the TCR CDR3 region. TCRdb fed the multiplex PCR reads into MiXCR, producing one record per CDR3 protein. Of approximately 150,000 distinct CDR3 sequences in the sample, 9.4% were seen once. This clonotype showed up many times. Its target is not known. Regarding the study as a whole: Most clonotypes that expanded in the thyroid above 0.001 also showed up in blood.

The CDR3 sequence is 14 residues long. Between the trimmed V and J ends, which lost 2 bases and 2 bases, there was a span of 9 bases. This TCR derives from a woman aged 18-29 years with Graves' hyperthyroidism that later progressed to Graves' ophthalmopathy. The specimen sequenced was blood. This chain links TRBV12-3 or TRBV12-4 with TRBJ1-2; D remains ambiguous. The chain's CDR3 is CASSLSPLNYGYTF. The CDR3 coding sequence is TGTGCCAGCAGTTTATCCCCATTAAACTATGGCTACACCTTC.